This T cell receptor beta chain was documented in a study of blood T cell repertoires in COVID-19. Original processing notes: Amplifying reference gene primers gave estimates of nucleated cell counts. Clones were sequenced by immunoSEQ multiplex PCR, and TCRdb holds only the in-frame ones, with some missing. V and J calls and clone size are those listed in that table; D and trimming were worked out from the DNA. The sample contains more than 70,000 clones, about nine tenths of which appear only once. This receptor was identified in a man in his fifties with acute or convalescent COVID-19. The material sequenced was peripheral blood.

The CDR3 sequence: CASSERVYNSPLHF. The DNA of the CDR3 is TGTGCCAGCAGCGAGCGAGTCTATAATTCACCCCTCCACTTT. This chain links TRBV9 with TRBJ1-6; no clear D. Trimming took off 3 bases at V and 3 bases at J, with 7 bases between the two ends. Germline-derived CDR1 and CDR2 are SGDLS and YYNGEE. This CDR3 is 14 amino acids long.